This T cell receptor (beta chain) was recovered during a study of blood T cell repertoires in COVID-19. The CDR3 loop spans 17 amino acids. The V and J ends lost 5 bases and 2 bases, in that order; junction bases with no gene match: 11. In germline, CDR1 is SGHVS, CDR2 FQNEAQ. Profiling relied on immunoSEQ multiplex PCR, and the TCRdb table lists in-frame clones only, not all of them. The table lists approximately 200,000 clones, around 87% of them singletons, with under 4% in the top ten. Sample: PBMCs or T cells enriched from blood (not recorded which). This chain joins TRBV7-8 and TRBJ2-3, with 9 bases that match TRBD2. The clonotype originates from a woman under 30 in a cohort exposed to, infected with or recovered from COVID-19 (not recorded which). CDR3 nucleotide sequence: TGTGCCAGCAGCCCAAGAGGCGGGAGGGCCTACACAGATACGCAGTATTTT. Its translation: CASSPRGGRAYTDTQYF.